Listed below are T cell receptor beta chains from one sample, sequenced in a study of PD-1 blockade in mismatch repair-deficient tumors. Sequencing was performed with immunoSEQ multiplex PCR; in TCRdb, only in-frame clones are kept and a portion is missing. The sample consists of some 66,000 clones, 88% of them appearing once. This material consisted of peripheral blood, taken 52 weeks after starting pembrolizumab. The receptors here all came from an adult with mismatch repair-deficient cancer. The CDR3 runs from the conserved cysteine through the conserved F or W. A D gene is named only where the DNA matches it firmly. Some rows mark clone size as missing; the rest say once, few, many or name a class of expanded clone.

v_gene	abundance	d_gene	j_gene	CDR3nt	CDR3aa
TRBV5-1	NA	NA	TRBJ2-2	TGCGCCAGCAGCTTGGGAGGGTTCAACACCGGGGAGCTGTTTTTT	CASSLGGFNTGELFF
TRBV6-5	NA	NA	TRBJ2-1	TGTGCCAGCAGTTACTCTGGACCGCACAATGAGCAGTTCTTC	CASSYSGPHNEQFF
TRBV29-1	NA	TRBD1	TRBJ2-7	TGCAGCGTTGAGACAGGGGACGCCTACGAGCAGTACTTC	CSVETGDAYEQYF
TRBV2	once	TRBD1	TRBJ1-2	TGTGCCAGCAGTGGTTGGGGCAGGGGGGCCGCTAACTATGGCTACACCTTC	CASSGWGRGAANYGYTF
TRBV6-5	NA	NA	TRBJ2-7	TGTGCCAGCAGTTATAGGCCAGGGTACGAGCAGTACTTC	CASSYRPGYEQYF
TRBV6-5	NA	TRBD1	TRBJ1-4	TGTGCCAGCAGTTACTCGAGGGGGCCCCTCGAAAAACTGTTTTTT	CASSYSRGPLEKLFF
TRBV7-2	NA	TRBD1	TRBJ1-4	TGTGCCAGCAGCTTAACCCCCCGACAGGGGCCTGAAAAACTGTTTTTT	CASSLTPRQGPEKLFF
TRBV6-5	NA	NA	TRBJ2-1	TGTGCCAGCAGTTACTCGGGGCGTCCGGATGAGCAGTTCTTC	CASSYSGRPDEQFF
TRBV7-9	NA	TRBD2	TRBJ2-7	TGTGCCAGCAGCTATCTAGCGGGAGATACCTACGAGCAGTACTTC	CASSYLAGDTYEQYF
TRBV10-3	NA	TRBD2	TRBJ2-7	TGTGCCATCAGTGAGCACACGCCAATACTAGCGGGAGCAACTTACTCCTACGAGCAGTACTTC	CAISEHTPILAGATYSYEQYF
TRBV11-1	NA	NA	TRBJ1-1	TGTGCCAGCAGCGGCAGGCGGGCTCTCGAGAGCACTGAAGCTTTCTTT	CASSGRRALESTEAFF
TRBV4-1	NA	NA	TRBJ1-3	TGCGCCAGCAGCCAGGCGTTCGGGACTATTGGAAACACCATATATTTT	CASSQAFGTIGNTIYF
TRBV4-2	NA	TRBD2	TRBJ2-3	TGTGCCAGCAGCCAGGGACTAGCGGAATACACAGATACGCAGTATTTT	CASSQGLAEYTDTQYF
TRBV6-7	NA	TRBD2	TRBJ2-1	TGTGCCAGCAGGGAACCGGGACTAGCGGGAGGAAATGAGCAGTTCTTC	CASREPGLAGGNEQFF
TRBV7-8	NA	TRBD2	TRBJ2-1	TGTGCCAGCAGCCAAAGCGGGGTTTCCTACAATGAGCAGTTCTTC	CASSQSGVSYNEQFF
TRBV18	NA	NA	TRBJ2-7	TGTGCCAGCTCACCACGGTCGGCCCGCCACTACGAGCAGTACTTC	CASSPRSARHYEQYF
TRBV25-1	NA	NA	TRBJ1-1	TGTGCCAGCAGTGACATCACAGAACAGGGAAGAAGGACTGAAGCTTTCTTT	CASSDITEQGRRTEAFF
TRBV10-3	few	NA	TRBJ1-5	TGTGCCGTGGGGCGGGATAGCAATCAGCCCCAGCATTTT	CAVGRDSNQPQHF
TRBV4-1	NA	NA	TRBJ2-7	TGCGCCAGCAGCCAAGTGGGGGCGGACTACGAGCAGTACTTC	CASSQVGADYEQYF
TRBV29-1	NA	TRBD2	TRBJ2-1	TGCAGCGTCCTTAGCGGGCTCAACAATGAGCAGTTCTTC	CSVLSGLNNEQFF
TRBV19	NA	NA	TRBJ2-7	TGTGCCAGTAGTATCAGAGCGATCGAGACCTACGAGCAGTACTTC	CASSIRAIETYEQYF
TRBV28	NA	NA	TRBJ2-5	TGTGCCAGCAGTTTCTCTGAGACCCAGTACTTC	CASSFSETQYF
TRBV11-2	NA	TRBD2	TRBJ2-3	TGTGCCAGCAGCCCCCGAAGGGACTATAGTCGGGGAGATACGCAGTATTTT	CASSPRRDYSRGDTQYF
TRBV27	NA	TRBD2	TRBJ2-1	TGTGCCAGCAGTTTCAGGCCCGGACTAGCGGGGGACAATGAGCAGTTCTTC	CASSFRPGLAGDNEQFF
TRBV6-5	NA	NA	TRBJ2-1	TGTGCCAGCAGTCGGGACTCCGGTGGTGAGCAGTTCTTC	CASSRDSGGEQFF
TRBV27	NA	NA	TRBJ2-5	TGTGCCAGCTCCCCCGGGGCGGGCTGGACCCAGTACTTC	CASSPGAGWTQYF